The clone carrying this T cell receptor beta chain was counted once. The sample originates from a study of cytomegalovirus exposure and HLA in healthy donors. This CDR3 contains 15 residues. The germline gives CDR1 SGHRS, CDR2 YFSETQ. J gave up 2 bases and V 4 bases, and 7 bases lay outside the gene matches. Researchers ran the PCR with 60 Vbeta and 13 Jbeta primers. Profiled with immunoSEQ multiplex PCR; TCRdb holds only in-frame clones, not every one. The data contain tens of thousands of clones, 75% to 85% of them singletons. The J gene is TRBJ2-7, the V gene TRBV5-1, with 9 bases aligning to TRBD1. Sequencing used PBMCs. The sequence derives from a woman aged 40 to 55 in good health and CMV-seronegative. CDR3 bases: TGCGCCAGCAGCCAAGGACAGGGGCTTGCCTACGAGCAGTACTTC. Protein sequence: CASSQGQGLAYEQYF.